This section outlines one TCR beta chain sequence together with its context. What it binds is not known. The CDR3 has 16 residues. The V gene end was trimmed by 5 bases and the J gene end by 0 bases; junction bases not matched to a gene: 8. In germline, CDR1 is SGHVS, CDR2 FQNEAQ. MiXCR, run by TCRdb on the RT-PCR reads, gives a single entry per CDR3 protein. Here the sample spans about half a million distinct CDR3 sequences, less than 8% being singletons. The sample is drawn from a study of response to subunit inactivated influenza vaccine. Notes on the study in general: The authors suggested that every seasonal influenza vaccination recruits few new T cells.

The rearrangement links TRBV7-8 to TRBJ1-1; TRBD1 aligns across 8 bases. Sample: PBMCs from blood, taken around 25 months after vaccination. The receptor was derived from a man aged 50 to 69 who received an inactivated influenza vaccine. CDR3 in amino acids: CASSVTGGTMNTEAFF. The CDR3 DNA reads TGTGCCAGCAGCGTCACAGGGGGGACGATGAACACTGAAGCTTTCTTT. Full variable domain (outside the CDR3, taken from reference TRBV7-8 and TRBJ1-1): GAGVSQSPRYKVAKRGQDVALRCDPISGHVSLFWYQQALGQGPEFLTYFQNEAQLDKSGLPSDRFFAERPEGSVSTLKIQRTQQEDSAVYLCASSVTGGTMNTEAFFGQGTRLTVV.